This T cell receptor beta chain came from a study of early T cells in non-severe SARS-CoV-2 infection. Background on the study: The sequenced material was bulk RNA from unsorted whole blood, and its chains were unpaired.

Germline V gene lookup returns CDR1 SQVTM and CDR2 ANQGSEA. This CDR3 has 17 residues. V lost 6 bases and J lost 6; bases outside the gene matches: 20. This clonotype was found a few times. Unique molecular identifiers were affixed to single, distinct cDNA molecules. TCRdb reprocessed the 5' RACE reads via MiXCR and lists one record per CDR3 protein. The sample holds roughly 40,000 distinct CDR3 sequences, 9% to 15% seen once. The sequence derives from an adult who was a healthcare worker with PCR-confirmed SARS-CoV-2 infection or an uninfected control (not recorded which). Material: whole blood. The rearrangement links TRBV29-1 to TRBJ1-1; 9 positions agree with TRBD1. In DNA form, the CDR3 reads TGCAGCGTCCACCCTACCGGGACAGGGTTCAGCAGCGCTGAAGCTTTCTTT. Translation: CSVHPTGTGFSSAEAFF. Looking up the rest from reference TRBV29-1 and TRBJ1-1 gives the full variable domain: SAVISQKPSRDICQRGTSLTIQCQVDSQVTMMFWYRQQPGQSLTLIATANQGSEATYESGFVIDKFPISRPNLTFSTLTVSNMSPEDSSIYLCSVHPTGTGFSSAEAFFGQGTRLTVV.